This T cell receptor (beta chain) was captured in a study of blood T cell repertoires in COVID-19. Clones were sequenced by immunoSEQ multiplex PCR, and TCRdb holds only the in-frame ones, with some missing. There are under 85,000 clones in the sample; around nine tenths occur only once, and about 14% lies in the top ten. Germline-derived CDR1 and CDR2 are MNHNY and SVGAGI (reference sequence). Trimming took 5 bases from V and 4 from J, leaving 23 bases between them. The CDR3 runs to 17 residues. This TCR derives from a man aged 65 to 79 with active or convalescent COVID-19. The chain carries TRBV6-6 and TRBJ1-2; D possibly corresponds to TRBD1 (6 bases). Sequencing input: peripheral blood. The CDR3 bases are TGTGCCAGCAGTCTCACCGGGACATCCGCCACCTCCTATGGCTACACCTTC. Amino acids: CASSLTGTSATSYGYTF.